This passage covers 16 T cell receptor beta chains from one sample sequenced in a study of immune heterogeneity within non-small cell lung tumors. Template input was genomic DNA from bulk tumor (approximately 640 ng per sample). Primary tumors were biopsied several times each, far apart, intraoperatively. The study enrolled patients with untreated, newly diagnosed non-small cell lung cancer who underwent curative surgery. The TCR beta CDR3 region underwent multiplex PCR amplification with 32 V and 13 J primers. In TCRdb, the multiplex PCR reads were re-called with MiXCR into one record per CDR3 protein. The sample lists 9,000 to 13,000 distinct CDR3 sequences, around 30% seen once, with 21% in the top ten. The sequenced sample was lung tumor tissue. These receptors originate from a woman aged 45-65 years with non-small cell lung cancer.

CDR3: CASSLVLVGHEQFF. DNA of the CDR3: TGTGCCAGCAGCTTAGTACTAGTAGGCCATGAGCAGTTCTTC. The chain employs TRBV11-2 and TRBJ2-1; TRBD2 might be the D (5 bases). CDR3 length: 14 amino acids. The V end was cut by 1 base, the J end by 8 bases, with 12 bases between. From germline, CDR1 is SGHAT and CDR2 FQNNGV.

This clonotype was observed at least ten times. The CDR3 region is CASSEALRTGNLEQYF. CDR3 nucleotides: TGTGCCAGCAGTGAAGCGCTTCGGACAGGGAACCTCGAGCAGTACTTC. The chain couples TRBV2 to TRBJ2-7; 8 bases are shared with TRBD1. Germline CDR1 and CDR2: SNHLY and FYNNEI. V dropped 0 bases and J dropped 6; count of bases not matched to a gene: 10. This CDR3 region has 16 residues.

About this clonotype itself: The junction differs from germline at one of its ends, possibly a read error. The rearrangement uses TRBV6-4 and TRBJ1-1, with TRBD1 as a possible D gene (5 bases). The length of the CDR3 is 13 residues. Germline CDR1 and CDR2: MRHNA and SNTAGT. The CDR3 DNA reads as TGTGCCAGCAGTGACTCAGTGCGGGACCCCCCACTCTTT. Translated: CASSDSVRDPPLF.

J is TRBJ2-6 and V is TRBV19; D possibly corresponds to TRBD2 (6 bases). The CDR3 extends over 14 amino acids. V lost 5 bases and J lost 2, with 7 bases in between. Germline V gene sequence: CDR1 LNHDA, CDR2 SQIVND (reference sequence). The chain's CDR3 is CASSWEAGANVLTF. CDR3 in DNA: TGTGCCAGTAGTTGGGAGGCTGGGGCCAACGTCCTGACTTTC.

With respect to this clonotype: This may be a read error, as it is one base from a much larger clone. The chain links TRBV10-1 to TRBJ2-1; 8 bases agree with TRBD2. The CDR3 contains 12 residues. Looked up from germline, CDR1 is WNHNN and CDR2 is SYGVQD (reference sequence). The CDR3 DNA reads TGCGCCAGCAGTGAGAGCGGGAGTGCCCCTATCTTC. Translated: CASSESGSAPIF.

This clonotype was detected many times. This chain uses TRBV2 with TRBJ1-1; D remains unclear. CDR3 length equals 14 residues. In germline, CDR1 is SNHLY, CDR2 FYNNEI. V lost 4 bases and J 1 base, leaving 10 bases between the germline ends. The CDR3 DNA reads TGTGCCAGCAGTGTAGACGGTGGGAACACTGAAGCTTTCTTT. Its translation: CASSVDGGNTEAFF.

As for this clonotype: Since a much larger clone is just one base distant, this may be a read error. This chain links TRBV7-9 with TRBJ2-2, with D possibly TRBD2 on 5 matching bases. Germline V gene sequence: CDR1 SEHNR, CDR2 FQNEAQ (reference sequence). This CDR3 has 15 amino acids. The CDR3 region has the DNA TGTGCCATCAGCTTAGGTGCTAGCAGCACCGGGGAGCTGTTTTTT. Translating gives CAISLGASSTGELFF.

Concerning this clonotype itself: A much larger clone is a single base away; this may be a read error. The rearrangement uses TRBV6-5 and TRBJ2-3; D remains unclear. CDR1 is MNHEY, CDR2 SVGAGI, per germline. The length of the CDR3 is 13 residues. V was trimmed by 4 bases and J by 4 bases, leaving 9 bases between them. The CDR3 DNA reads as TGTGCCAGCAGTTCCAGACACCCAGATACGCAGTATTTT. Its protein is CASSSRHPDTQYF.

V and J are TRBV19 and TRBJ1-5; D gene unclear. Germline V gives CDR1 LNHDA, CDR2 SQIVND (reference sequence). The CDR3 loop spans 14 amino acids. Between the trimmed V and J ends, which lost 3 bases and 5 bases, there was a span of 11 bases. The CDR3 sequence is CASSITGVDQPQHF. In DNA form, the CDR3 reads TGTGCCAGTAGTATTACCGGGGTTGATCAGCCCCAGCATTTT.

This clonotype has only a few counts. Lacking the conserved final phenylalanine or tryptophan, this CDR3 likely reflects a read error. No DNA is shown, since the ends of the CDR3 on it are uncertain; the CDR3 is the one TCRdb lists. V gene TRBV24-1 combines with J gene TRBJ2-3; the D call TRBD2 from the table was never checked on the DNA. The CDR3 totals 16 residues, both ends included. From germline, CDR1 is KGHDR and CDR2 SFDVKD. CDR3 amino acids: CATSDNARHYEQYFGP.

This clonotype came up many times. This chain links TRBV2 with TRBJ2-2; TRBD1 matches at 7 bases. The CDR3 is 16 residues long. Unmatched junction bases numbered 7, after V lost 5 bases and J lost 1 base. The germline V gene encodes CDR1 SNHLY and CDR2 FYNNEI. Written as DNA, the CDR3 is TGTGCCAGCAGTTGGAATGACAGGGTGAACACCGGGGAGCTGTTTTTT. This translates into CASSWNDRVNTGELFF.

By frequency in the sample, this clonotype is medium-sized (0.01 to 0.1%). The rearrangement uses TRBV5-1 and TRBJ2-7; D may be TRBD2 (6 bases). V shed 0 bases and J shed 0 bases, with 13 bases lying between them. The CDR3 has 16 residues. The germline V gene has CDR1 SGHRS and CDR2 YFSETQ. For the CDR3, the DNA is TGCGCCAGCAGCTTGGCCGGTAGCGGAAGCTCCTACGAGCAGTACTTC. Amino acids: CASSLAGSGSSYEQYF.

Regarding this clonotype: At one end the junction does not follow the germline gene, possibly because of a read error. This rearrangement joins TRBV24-1 to TRBJ2-2; 8 nucleotides line up with TRBD2. This CDR3 is 13 amino acids long. Germline CDR1 reads KGHDR; CDR2 reads SFDVKD. The CDR3 sequence: CATRAGDTGEPFF. The CDR3 DNA is TGTGCCACCAGAGCGGGAGACACCGGGGAGCCGTTTTTT.

This rearrangement joins TRBV27 to TRBJ2-6; possible D gene TRBD1, 6 bases. Germline V lookup: CDR1 MNHEY, CDR2 SMNVEV (reference sequence). V was trimmed by 5 bases and J by 0 bases, leaving 14 bases between them. This CDR3 is 17 amino acids long. The CDR3 DNA follows: TGTGCCAGCAGTGGGACACGGTCAAACTCTGGGGCCAACGTCCTGACTTTC. Protein product: CASSGTRSNSGANVLTF.

This clonotype is medium-sized in the sample. This chain links TRBV5-6 with TRBJ2-5, with 8 bases identical to TRBD2. The germline gives CDR1 SGHDT, CDR2 YYEEEE. CDR3 size: 15 residues. The trim removed 5 bases at V and 3 bases at J, leaving 9 bases unmatched. This chain's CDR3 is CASSPRVAGKETQYF. DNA of the CDR3: TGTGCCAGCAGTCCCCGGGTAGCGGGAAAAGAGACCCAGTACTTC.

Worth noting for this clonotype: A read error is possible here, since a much larger clone lies one base away. The chain links TRBV20-1 to TRBJ1-5, with D possibly being TRBD1 (5 bases). There are 13 residues in the CDR3. Germline CDR1 reads DFQATT; CDR2 reads SNEGSKA (reference sequence). The CDR3 protein is CSARQGINRPQHF. In nucleotides, the CDR3 is TGCAGTGCTAGACAGGGAATCAATCGGCCCCAGCATTTT.